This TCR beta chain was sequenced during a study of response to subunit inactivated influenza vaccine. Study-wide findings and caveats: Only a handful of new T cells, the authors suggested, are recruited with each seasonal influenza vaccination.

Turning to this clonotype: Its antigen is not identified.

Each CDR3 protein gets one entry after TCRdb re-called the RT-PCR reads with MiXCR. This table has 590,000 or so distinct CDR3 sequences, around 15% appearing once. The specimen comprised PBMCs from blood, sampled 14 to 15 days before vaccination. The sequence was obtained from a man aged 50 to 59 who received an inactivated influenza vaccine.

The CDR3 spells CASSLLGSHEKLFF. The CDR3 region has the DNA TGTGCCAGCAGTTTATTAGGATCCCATGAAAAACTGTTTTTT. V and J are TRBV12-3 or TRBV12-4 and TRBJ1-4; D ambiguous. Trimming removed 2 bases from V and 6 bases from J, with 10 bases in between. The CDR3 is 14 residues long.